The 6 T cell receptor beta chains presented below share a single source sample, sequenced in a study of preoperative IRX-2 immunotherapy in early breast cancer. Treatment described: preoperative locoregional IRX-2 cytokine immunotherapy. Some clones are missing from TCRdb's copy, which holds only in-frame ones; the method was immunoSEQ multiplex PCR. This repertoire shows roughly 45,000 clones, over 85% found once; its top ten account for 1.6%. Source: tumor tissue, taken after IRX-2 immunotherapy. Every receptor here comes from a human donor with breast cancer.

This sequence joins TRBV15 and TRBJ1-2; no firm D call. In germline, CDR1 is LNHNV, CDR2 YYDKDF (reference sequence). The CDR3 totals 14 residues. Trimming took off 6 bases at V and 0 bases at J, with 11 bases between the two ends. The CDR3 reads CATSLGRPNYGYTF. The DNA of the CDR3 is TGTGCCACCAGTCTGGGGAGACCTAACTATGGCTACACCTTC.

The chain couples TRBV19 to TRBJ2-2; D remains unclear. Germline lookup yields CDR1 LNHDA and CDR2 SQIVND (reference sequence). V was cut by 3 bases and J by 4 bases, with 12 bases left in between. This CDR3 is 15 amino acids long. DNA for the CDR3: TGTGCCAGTAGTATTCTGGCCCCAGGCACCGGGGAGCTGTTTTTT. Protein: CASSILAPGTGELFF.

The chain has TRBV5-4 and TRBJ1-1; D call uncertain. V was shortened by 9 bases and J by 4 bases, with 19 bases between the two germline ends. The CDR3 extends over 14 amino acids. Germline V lookup: CDR1 SGHNT, CDR2 YYREEE (reference sequence). CDR3 amino acids: CATTLRVAGTEAFF. CDR3 DNA sequence: TGTGCCACTACCCTCCGGGTAGCGGGCACTGAAGCTTTCTTT. Combining the CDR3 with reference TRBV5-4 and TRBJ1-1 gives the whole variable domain ETGVTQSPTHLIKTRGQQVTLRCSSQSGHNTVSWYQQALGQGPQFIFQYYREEENGRGNFPPRFSGLQFPNYSSELNVNALELDDSALYLCATTLRVAGTEAFFGQGTRLTVV.

The chain carries TRBV11-2 and TRBJ1-3; D not resolved. The V end was cut by 5 bases, the J end by 1 base, with 12 bases between. This CDR3 has 15 amino acids. Germline V gene data show CDR1 as SGHAT and CDR2 as FQNNGV. In DNA form, the CDR3 reads TGTGCCAGCAGCCGCCCCAGAGGGTCTGGAAACACCATATATTTT. It is translated as CASSRPRGSGNTIYF.

The chain carries TRBV28 and TRBJ1-5; D is unclear. Trimming left V 3 bases short and J 0 bases short, with 6 bases between. CDR1 MDHEN and CDR2 SYDVKM come from the germline V gene. The CDR3 runs to 14 residues. The CDR3 bases are TGTGCCAGCAGTTTGTGGGTTAGCAATCAGCCCCAGCATTTT. It yields the protein CASSLWVSNQPQHF.

CDR3 nucleotides: TGTGCCAGCTCACCAGAGCCCTGGGGACCCGGGGAGCTGTTTTTT. This encodes CASSPEPWGPGELFF. The chain is built from TRBV18 and TRBJ2-2; either TRBD1 or TRBD2 may fit D (5 bases each). Germline V lookup: CDR1 KGHSH, CDR2 LQKENI. The V end was cut by 2 bases, the J end by 6 bases, with 13 bases between. The CDR3 has 15 residues.